Listed here are 29 T cell receptor beta chains from one sample, sequenced in a study of cytomegalovirus exposure and HLA in healthy donors. 13 Jbeta primers and 60 Vbeta primers were used for the PCR. Clones were read by immunoSEQ multiplex PCR, and TCRdb kept only the in-frame ones, dropping some. The sample holds 95,000 or so clones; around 86% are singletons and the top ten take about 3.9%. Sequenced material: PBMCs. All receptors derive from a woman between 65 and 79 years old in good health and CMV-seropositive.

The sample holds one count of this clone. V and J are TRBV18 and TRBJ2-2; 7 bases fit TRBD2. The CDR3 consists of 15 residues. Trimming removed 6 bases from V and 2 bases from J; junction bases left unmatched: 6. The germline V gene encodes CDR1 KGHSH and CDR2 LQKENI. The CDR3 reads CASSPRLANTGELFF. The CDR3 DNA is TGTGCCAGCTCTCCGCGACTAGCCAACACCGGGGAGCTGTTTTTT.

The rearrangement joins TRBV30 to TRBJ2-7; 7 positions agree with TRBD2. The CDR3 spans 14 residues. Losses at the gene ends were 5 bases for V and 6 bases for J; bases not matched to a gene: 13. CDR1 GTSNPN and CDR2 SVGIG come from the germline V gene (reference sequence). The CDR3 nucleotides read TGTGCCTGGGGTGGCGCGGGAGTCCCTCGCGAGCAGTACTTC. This encodes CAWGGAGVPREQYF.

In its sample, this clone was seen a few times. The chain carries TRBV18 and TRBJ1-3; no reliable D call. CDR3 length: 15 residues. CDR1 and CDR2 from the germline V gene are KGHSH and LQKENI. Trimming removed 3 bases at V and 0 bases at J, with 9 bases between. The CDR3 DNA reads as TGTGCCAGCTCACCCGGCTCTAGCTCTGGAAACACCATATATTTT. Protein product: CASSPGSSSGNTIYF.

This clone showed up just a few times. This chain links TRBV18 with TRBJ2-2; 8 bases align to TRBD1. Germline CDR1 and CDR2: KGHSH and LQKENI. The CDR3 is 13 amino acids. The CDR3 DNA follows: TGTGGGACAGGGAGACAGAGCACCGGGGAGCTGTTTTTT. Its protein is CGTGRQSTGELFF.

This sequence joins TRBV10-1 and TRBJ2-7; tentatively, D is TRBD1 (5 bases). The V end lost 7 bases, the J end lost 7 bases, and 26 bases lay between the germline ends. This CDR3 has 16 residues. In germline, CDR1 is WNHNN, CDR2 SYGVQD (reference sequence). CDR3: CASKTSRQMLRMEQYF. CDR3 coding DNA: TGCGCCAGCAAGACGTCTAGACAGATGTTACGGATGGAGCAGTACTTC.

CDR3 in amino acids: CASSAPRTEAFF. The CDR3 bases are TGTGCCAGCAGCGCCCCGAGGACTGAAGCTTTCTTT. This rearrangement joins TRBV11-3 to TRBJ1-1; D call uncertain. Trimming took 5 bases from V and 5 from J, leaving 9 bases between them. The CDR3 contains 12 residues. Germline loops: CDR1 SGHNT, CDR2 YENEEA.

The rearrangement joins TRBV12-5 to TRBJ1-5; D is possibly TRBD1 (6 bases). The germline CDR1 and CDR2 sequences are LGHNT and FRNRAP. V lost 7 bases, J lost 0 bases, and 13 bases lay in between. The CDR3 totals 15 residues. CDR3 bases: TGTGCTAGTGCCCCGGGACACTATAGCAATCAGCCCCAGCATTTT. Residues: CASAPGHYSNQPQHF.

V is TRBV6-1 and J is TRBJ2-3; 11 bases match TRBD2. The V gene's germline CDR1 is MNHNS and CDR2 SASEGT. The length of the CDR3 is 14 residues. The trim removed 6 bases at V and 3 bases at J, leaving 2 bases unmatched. CDR3 DNA sequence: TGTGCCAGCAGACTAGCGGGAGTGACAGATACGCAGTATTTT. This translates into CASRLAGVTDTQYF.

V is TRBV6-6 and J is TRBJ1-1; 7 nucleotides agree with TRBD1. The CDR3 consists of 12 residues. With V trimmed by 6 bases and J by 5 bases, 3 bases remained unmatched. Germline loops: CDR1 MNHNY, CDR2 SVGAGI (reference sequence). CDR3 residues: CASSPTGTEAFF. CDR3 nucleotides: TGTGCCAGCAGCCCGACAGGGACTGAAGCTTTCTTT.

The J gene is TRBJ1-1, the V gene TRBV25-1; 7 bases are shared with TRBD1. CDR1 is MGHDK, CDR2 SYGVNS, per germline. V lost 8 bases to trimming and J lost 0 bases; unmatched junction nucleotides: 3. This CDR3 has 13 residues. In nucleotides, the CDR3 is TGTGCCAGCCAGGGACAGCTGAACACTGAAGCTTTCTTT. It yields the protein CASQGQLNTEAFF.

The table lists this clone with a few counts. The chain has TRBV5-4 and TRBJ1-1; D uncertain. This CDR3 contains 15 residues. V was cut by 3 bases and J by 1 base, with 13 bases left in between. Germline loops: CDR1 SGHNT, CDR2 YYREEE (reference sequence). CDR3 coding DNA: TGTGCCAGCAGCTCTTTGGGAGGGCAGAACACTGAAGCTTTCTTT. It yields the protein CASSSLGGQNTEAFF.

This sequence joins TRBV19 and TRBJ2-2; D is undetermined. V lost 5 bases to trimming and J lost 1 base, with 8 bases between them. Per the germline V gene, CDR1 is LNHDA and CDR2 is SQIVND (reference sequence). This CDR3 contains 14 residues. The CDR3 nucleotides read TGTGCCAGTAGTGTACAGATGAACACCGGGGAGCTGTTTTTT. Its translation is CASSVQMNTGELFF.

The chain combines TRBV6-5 with TRBJ1-6; possibly TRBD1 for D (6 bases). Germline CDR1 and CDR2: MNHEY and SVGAGI. V lost 0 bases and J 10 bases, leaving 13 bases between the germline ends. The CDR3 length is 15 residues. CDR3 DNA: TGTGCCAGCAGTTACTCGAGGACAGTAGGATCACCCCTCCACTTT. Its translation: CASSYSRTVGSPLHF.

This chain uses TRBV5-1 with TRBJ1-3; no clear D gene. The CDR3 is 14 residues long. CDR1 and CDR2 from the germline V gene are SGHRS and YFSETQ. Trimming stripped 8 bases from V and 1 base from J, with 13 bases between. The CDR3 DNA is TGCGCCAGTTCGGCAGGTACGTCTGGAAACACCATATATTTT. Amino acid sequence: CASSAGTSGNTIYF.

The chain employs TRBV4-1 and TRBJ2-7, with D tentatively TRBD2 (6 bases). Trimming removed 1 base at V and 4 bases at J, with 17 bases between. The CDR3 covers 16 residues. Per the germline V gene, CDR1 is MGHRA and CDR2 is YSYEKL. In DNA, the CDR3 is TGCGCCAGCAGCCAAGTTTCAGCGGGTGCGGTTTACGAGCAGTACTTC. Its protein product is CASSQVSAGAVYEQYF.

The gene calls are TRBV29-1 and TRBJ1-5; TRBD1 aligns across 7 bases. With 3 bases clipped from V and 5 bases from J, the junction kept 4 bases outside the gene matches. The V gene's germline CDR1 is SQVTM and CDR2 ANQGSEA. The CDR3 is 13 residues long. For the CDR3, the DNA is TGCAGCGTTGAGTCGCAGGGGGATCAGCCCCAGCATTTT. As protein: CSVESQGDQPQHF.

The chain couples TRBV11-3 to TRBJ1-1, with 7 nucleotides matching TRBD1. The V segment lost 3 bases and the J segment 1 base; nucleotides outside the gene matches: 2. CDR1 is SGHNT and CDR2 is YENEEA in the germline V gene. The CDR3 contains 14 residues. The CDR3, as DNA: TGTGCCAGCAGCTTCCGGACAGGGAACACTGAAGCTTTCTTT. It codes for CASSFRTGNTEAFF.

The chain is built from TRBV2 and TRBJ2-7, with 7 bases lining up with TRBD1. The germline CDR1 and CDR2 sequences are SNHLY and FYNNEI. Germline trimming cut 5 bases from V and 5 bases from J; bases unmatched to any gene: 6. The CDR3 has 13 amino acids. Here the CDR3 DNA reads TGTGCCAGCAGTTACAGGGGTAGCAACGAGCAGTACTTC. Its protein is CASSYRGSNEQYF. Full variable domain (outside the CDR3, taken from reference TRBV2 and TRBJ2-7): EPEVTQTPSHQVTQMGQEVILRCVPISNHLYFYWYRQILGQKVEFLVSFYNNEISEKSEIFDDQFSVERPDGSNFTLKIRSTKLEDSAMYFCASSYRGSNEQYFGPGTRLTVT.

The rearrangement links TRBV2 to TRBJ2-1; 8 bases match TRBD2. The junction had 9 bases not matched to a gene; V was cut back by 2 bases and J by 6 bases. Germline CDR1 reads SNHLY; CDR2 reads FYNNEI. The CDR3 sequence is 16 residues long. The CDR3 nucleotides are TGTGCCAGCAGTGAACGCGGGACTAGATTCCGCAATGAGCAGTTCTTC. It encodes CASSERGTRFRNEQFF. The variable domain in full, completed from reference TRBV2 and TRBJ2-1, reads EPEVTQTPSHQVTQMGQEVILRCVPISNHLYFYWYRQILGQKVEFLVSFYNNEISEKSEIFDDQFSVERPDGSNFTLKIRSTKLEDSAMYFCASSERGTRFRNEQFFGPGTRLTVL.

This chain uses TRBV9 with TRBJ2-5; D gene uncertain. V was pared by 4 bases and J by 11 bases, with 12 bases between. The CDR3 is made up of 11 amino acids. CDR1 is SGDLS, CDR2 YYNGEE, per germline. The CDR3 reads CASSPEEKQYF. CDR3 DNA sequence: TGTGCCAGCAGCCCCGAAGAGAAGCAGTACTTC.

This clone appeared a single time. The genes are TRBV4-1 and TRBJ2-7; the match to TRBD2 covers 7 bases. Germline CDR1 and CDR2: MGHRA and YSYEKL. CDR3 length: 16 amino acids. V trimming: 4 bases; J trimming: 2 bases; junction bases outside the gene matches: 11. DNA for the CDR3: TGCGCCAGCAGCCGTGATGGGCTAGCGGAAACCTACGAGCAGTACTTC. Its translation is CASSRDGLAETYEQYF.

V gene TRBV7-8 combines with J gene TRBJ2-7, with D possibly TRBD2 on 6 matching bases. The CDR3 has 12 amino acids. Trimming stripped 4 bases from V and 7 bases from J, with 11 bases between. Germline-derived CDR1 and CDR2 are SGHVS and FQNEAQ. CDR3 in amino acids: CASSSGRLEQYF. CDR3 nucleotide sequence: TGTGCCAGCAGCTCAGGGAGGCTGGAGCAGTACTTC.

J is TRBJ1-5 and V is TRBV29-1; D is possibly TRBD1 (5 bases). Germline loops: CDR1 SQVTM, CDR2 ANQGSEA. CDR3 length: 13 amino acids. V was clipped by 6 bases and J by 4 bases, with 13 bases between them. CDR3 DNA: TGCAGCGTCGAGAGTGGGGGGAATCAGCCCCAGCATTTT. Translation gives CSVESGGNQPQHF.

In its sample, this clone was seen a few times. The chain carries TRBV7-2 and TRBJ2-5; D possibly corresponds to TRBD2 (6 bases). The J call could be wrong; TRBJ2-7 is a better fit for the DNA end. Germline V gene data show CDR1 as SGHTA and CDR2 as FQGNSA. The CDR3 contains 13 residues. This CDR3 reads CASSHGTYYEQYF. The CDR3 coding sequence is TGTGCCAGCAGCCACGGGACTTACTACGAGCAGTACTTC.

This rearrangement joins TRBV18 to TRBJ2-5, with 9 nucleotides matching TRBD1. The assigned J gene may be wrong: the sequence end matches TRBJ2-7 better. This CDR3 region has 15 residues. The germline gives CDR1 KGHSH, CDR2 LQKENI. CDR3: CASSPGGQGKYEQYF. The CDR3 DNA reads as TGTGCCAGCTCACCAGGGGGACAGGGTAAATACGAGCAGTACTTC.

The chain combines TRBV27 with TRBJ2-2; D might be TRBD2 (5 bases). This CDR3 spans 14 amino acids. With 8 bases removed from V and 5 bases from J, the gap between germline ends came to 15 bases. Germline V gene data show CDR1 as MNHEY and CDR2 as SMNVEV (reference sequence). Here the CDR3 reads CASSFPERTGELFF. The CDR3 region has the DNA TGTGCCAGCTCCTTCCCGGAGCGGACCGGGGAGCTGTTTTTT.

The chain joins TRBV7-2 to TRBJ1-2; D may be TRBD1 (5 bases). The germline gives CDR1 SGHTA, CDR2 FQGNSA. CDR3 length: 13 residues. Trimming left V 6 bases short and J 1 base short, with 9 bases between. The CDR3 nucleotides read TGTGCCAGCAGTCGTGACAGTAACTATGGCTACACCTTC. Protein product: CASSRDSNYGYTF.

J is TRBJ1-2 and V is TRBV5-4; TRBD1 matches at 10 bases. The CDR3 extends over 16 amino acids. V shed 7 bases, J shed 8 bases, and the junction held 17 bases outside the gene matches. The V gene's germline CDR1 is SGHNT and CDR2 YYREEE (reference sequence). This chain's CDR3 is CASVRQNRDRGYGYTF. The CDR3 nucleotides read TGTGCCAGCGTCCGACAAAACCGGGACAGGGGCTACGGCTACACCTTC.

This chain joins TRBV7-3 and TRBJ1-1, with 9 bases identical to TRBD1. CDR3 length: 14 amino acids. Per germline, CDR1 SGHTA and CDR2 FQGTGA. V lost 5 bases and J lost 2; bases outside the gene matches: 3. The CDR3 DNA sequence: TGTGCCAGCAGCCCACAGGGGGCAAACACTGAAGCTTTCTTT. It codes for CASSPQGANTEAFF.